One T cell receptor beta chain is described in this entry. Antigen unknown. These data originate in a study of graft-versus-host responses after intestinal transplantation. Findings of the study overall: The marrow of recipients harbored GvH clones, and ileum or blood showed some of them first. Those patients showing graft-donor T cell macrochimerism displayed high graft-versus-host to host-versus-graft clonal ratios in allografts.

CDR3 length equals 16 residues. V trimming: 4 bases; J trimming: 0 bases; junction bases outside the gene matches: 6. Germline lookup yields CDR1 MGHRA and CDR2 YSYEKL. Data came from immunoSEQ multiplex PCR; TCRdb stores just in-frame clones and leaves some out. The data contain about 120,000 clones, 90% of them singletons. The material was unstimulated CD4+ T cells sorted from spleen or lymph node cells, obtained before intestinal transplant. This sequence originates from a human donor who received an intestinal transplant. The rearrangement links TRBV4-1 to TRBJ2-7; 10 nucleotides agree with TRBD2. CDR3 nucleotide sequence: TGCGCCAGCAGCCCTCTACGGACTAGCGGCTCCTACGAGCAGTACTTC. It encodes CASSPLRTSGSYEQYF.